The rows below give T cell receptor beta chains drawn from one sample of a study of T cells in Graves' hyperthyroidism and ophthalmopathy. TCRdb itself ran the multiplex PCR reads through MiXCR, one entry per CDR3 protein. The sample carries 210,000 or so distinct CDR3 sequences, 17% recorded once. Sequencing was done on a sample of blood. The receptors come from a middle-aged man with Graves' hyperthyroidism. The CDR3 runs from the conserved cysteine through the conserved F or W. Fields, in order: CDR3 protein, CDR3 DNA, D gene, J gene, clone size, V gene. D genes are given only for firm matches. The listing skips clone size in some rows; elsewhere it reads once, few, many or a size class.

CDR3: CASRYRGLDTEAFF
DNA: TGTGCCAGCAGGTACAGGGGGCTGGACACTGAAGCTTTCTTT
D: TRBD1
J: TRBJ1-1
size: many
V: TRBV2

CDR3: CASSRDRVEGYTF
DNA: TGTGCCAGCAGCCGCGACAGGGTCGAAGGCTACACCTTC
D: TRBD1
J: TRBJ1-2
size: NA
V: TRBV6-1

CDR3: CASSPPSSYSYNEQFF
DNA: TGTGCCAGCTCACCGCCCTCTAGCTACTCCTACAATGAGCAGTTCTTC
D: NA
J: TRBJ2-1
size: many
V: TRBV18

CDR3: CASSFGGRGKTDTQYF
DNA: TGTGCCAGCAGTTTTGGCGGGAGGGGTAAGACAGATACGCAGTATTTT
D: TRBD2
J: TRBJ2-3
size: many
V: TRBV12-3/TRBV12-4

CDR3: CASSRDRVGGYTF
DNA: TGTGCCAGCAGCCGGGACAGGGTCGGAGGCTACACCTTC
D: TRBD1
J: TRBJ1-2
size: few
V: TRBV5-8

CDR3: CASSQARETQYF
DNA: TGTGCCAGCAGCCAAGCCCGAGAGACCCAGTACTTC
D: NA
J: TRBJ2-5
size: many
V: TRBV3-1

CDR3: CASSSTTSPEAFF
DNA: TGTGCCAGCAGTTCTACGACCTCCCCTGAAGCTTTCTTT
D: NA
J: TRBJ1-1
size: few
V: TRBV12-3/TRBV12-4

CDR3: CAIRGTSGSVSSYNEQFF
DNA: TGTGCCATCAGGGGGACTAGCGGGAGCGTTAGCTCCTACAATGAGCAGTTCTTC
D: TRBD2
J: TRBJ2-1
size: many
V: TRBV10-3

CDR3: CASSLARYQDNPPYEQYF
DNA: TGTGCCAGCAGCTTAGCTCGATATCAGGACAATCCTCCCTACGAGCAGTACTTC
D: NA
J: TRBJ2-7
size: many
V: TRBV7-9

CDR3: CASSFLGQDNEKLFF
DNA: TGTGCCAGCAGCTTCTTGGGTCAAGATAATGAAAAACTGTTTTTT
D: NA
J: TRBJ1-4
size: NA
V: TRBV7-8

CDR3: CASSLVRTPSSGANVLTF
DNA: TGTGCCAGCAGCTTAGTCAGGACACCTAGCTCTGGGGCCAACGTCCTGACTTTC
D: NA
J: TRBJ2-6
size: NA
V: TRBV5-4

CDR3: CASSRGPGTEAFF
DNA: TGTGCCAGTAGTCGGGGCCCTGGGACTGAAGCTTTCTTT
D: NA
J: TRBJ1-1
size: few
V: TRBV19

CDR3: CATRDPLSYEQYF
DNA: TGTGCCACCCGGGATCCTCTCTCCTACGAGCAGTACTTC
D: NA
J: TRBJ2-7
size: many
V: TRBV27

CDR3: CASSSRQGMGGYTF
DNA: TGTGCCAGCAGCTCAAGACAGGGGATGGGCGGCTACACCTTC
D: TRBD1
J: TRBJ1-2
size: many
V: TRBV3-1

CDR3: CSASRLASYEQYF
DNA: TGCAGTGCAAGCAGACTAGCCTCCTACGAGCAGTACTTC
D: TRBD2
J: TRBJ2-7
size: many
V: TRBV20-1

CDR3: CASSEGLAPYEQYF
DNA: TGTGCCAGCAGTGAAGGACTAGCGCCATACGAGCAGTACTTC
D: TRBD2
J: TRBJ2-7
size: NA
V: TRBV6-1

CDR3: CASSLNLAVHYEQYF
DNA: TGTGCCAGCAGTTTAAACCTAGCGGTCCATTACGAGCAGTACTTC
D: TRBD2
J: TRBJ2-7
size: NA
V: TRBV28

CDR3: CSAQLGTGGPYNEQFF
DNA: TGCAGTGCCCAATTGGGGACGGGAGGGCCGTACAATGAGCAGTTCTTC
D: TRBD2
J: TRBJ2-1
size: few
V: TRBV20-1